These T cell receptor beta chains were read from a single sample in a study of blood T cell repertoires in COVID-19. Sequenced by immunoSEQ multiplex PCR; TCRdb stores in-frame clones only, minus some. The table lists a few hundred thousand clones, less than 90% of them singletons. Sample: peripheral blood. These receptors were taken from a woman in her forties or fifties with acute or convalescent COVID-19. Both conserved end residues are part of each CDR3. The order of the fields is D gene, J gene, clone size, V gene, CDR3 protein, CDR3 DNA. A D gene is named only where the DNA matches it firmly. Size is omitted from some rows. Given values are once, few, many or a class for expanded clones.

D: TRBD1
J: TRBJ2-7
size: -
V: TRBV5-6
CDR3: CASSLEGQGLGKSYEQYF
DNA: TGTGCCAGCAGCTTGGAGGGACAGGGGCTGGGGAAGTCCTACGAGCAGTACTTC

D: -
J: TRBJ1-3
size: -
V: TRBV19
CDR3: CASSIVRDSGNTIYF
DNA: TGTGCCAGTAGTATTGTGCGGGACTCTGGAAACACCATATATTTT

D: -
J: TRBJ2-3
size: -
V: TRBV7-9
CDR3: CASSWLRGQYF
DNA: TGTGCCAGCAGCTGGCTCAGGGGCCAGTATTTT

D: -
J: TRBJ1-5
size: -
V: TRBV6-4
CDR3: CASSDSESGHLWGQPQHF
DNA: TGTGCCAGCAGTGACTCGGAATCTGGACACCTATGGGGTCAGCCCCAGCATTTT

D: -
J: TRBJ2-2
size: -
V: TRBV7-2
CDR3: CASSLAGGRNTGELFF
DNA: TGTGCCAGCAGCTTAGCGGGGGGGCGGAACACCGGGGAGCTGTTTTTT

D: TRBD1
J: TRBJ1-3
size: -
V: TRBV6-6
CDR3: CASSYGTGGRNTIYF
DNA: TGTGCCAGCAGTTACGGGACAGGGGGGCGAAACACCATATATTTT

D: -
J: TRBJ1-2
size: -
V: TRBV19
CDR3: CASRGGGYGYTF
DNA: TGTGCCAGTAGGGGCGGGGGCTATGGCTACACCTTC

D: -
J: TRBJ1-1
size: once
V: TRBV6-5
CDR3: CASSWSRGRMAEAFF
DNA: TGTGCCAGCAGTTGGTCCCGGGGAAGGATGGCTGAAGCTTTCTTT

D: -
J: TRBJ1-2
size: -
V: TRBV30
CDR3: CAWSLQVYGYTF
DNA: TGTGCCTGGAGCCTTCAGGTATATGGCTACACCTTC

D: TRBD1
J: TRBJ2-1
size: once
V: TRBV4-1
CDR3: CASSQVQGAREQFF
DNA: TGCGCCAGCAGCCAAGTTCAGGGGGCACGTGAGCAGTTCTTC

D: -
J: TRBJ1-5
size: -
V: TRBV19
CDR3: CASGDRKYSNQPQHF
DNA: TGTGCCAGTGGAGACAGGAAATATAGCAATCAGCCCCAGCATTTT

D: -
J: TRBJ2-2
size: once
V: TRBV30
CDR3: CAWSLGQLNTGELFF
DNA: TGTGCCTGGAGTCTAGGACAACTAAACACCGGGGAGCTGTTTTTT

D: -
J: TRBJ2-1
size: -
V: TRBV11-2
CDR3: CASSLVAEGNEQFF
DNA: TGTGCCAGCAGCTTAGTGGCAGAGGGTAATGAGCAGTTCTTC

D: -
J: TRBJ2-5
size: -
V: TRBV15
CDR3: CATRPELVLTETQYF
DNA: TGTGCCACCAGACCCGAGTTGGTACTAACAGAGACCCAGTACTTC

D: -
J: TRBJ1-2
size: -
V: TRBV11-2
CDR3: CASSPPADRLSYTF
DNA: TGTGCCAGCAGCCCTCCCGCCGACAGGTTAAGCTACACCTTC

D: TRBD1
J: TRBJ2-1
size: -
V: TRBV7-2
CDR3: CASTPPDRGTDEQFF
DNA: TGTGCCAGCACCCCCCCGGACAGGGGGACGGATGAGCAGTTCTTC

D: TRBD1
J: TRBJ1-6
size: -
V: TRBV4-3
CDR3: CASSQQQGIYNSPLHF
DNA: TGCGCCAGCAGCCAACAACAGGGGATCTATAATTCACCCCTCCACTTT

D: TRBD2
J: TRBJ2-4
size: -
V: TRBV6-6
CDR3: CASGGLSVIDQYF
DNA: TGTGCCAGCGGGGGACTATCGGTAATTGATCAGTACTTC

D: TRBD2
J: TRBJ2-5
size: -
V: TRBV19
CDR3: CASSRVAGGGLSGETQYF
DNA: TGTGCCAGTAGTAGGGTAGCGGGAGGAGGCCTTAGCGGAGAGACCCAGTACTTC

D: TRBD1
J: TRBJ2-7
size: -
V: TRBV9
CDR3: CASSGRDSSYEQYF
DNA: TGTGCCAGCAGCGGCCGGGACAGCTCCTACGAGCAGTACTTC

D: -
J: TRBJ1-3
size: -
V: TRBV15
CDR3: CATSIGTIGNTIYF
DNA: TGTGCCACCAGCATCGGGACAATCGGAAACACCATATATTTT

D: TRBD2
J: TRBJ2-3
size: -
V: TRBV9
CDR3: CASSVGGTSGSRSTDTQYF
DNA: TGTGCCAGCAGCGTAGGTGGGACTAGCGGGAGTAGAAGCACAGATACGCAGTATTTT

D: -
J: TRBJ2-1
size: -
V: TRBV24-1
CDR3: CATSGTGRREQFF
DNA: TGTGCCACCAGCGGAACAGGTCGAAGGGAGCAGTTCTTC